The 31 T cell receptor beta chains in this list originate from one sample, sequenced in a study of blood T cell repertoires in COVID-19. Method: immunoSEQ multiplex PCR; TCRdb's copy keeps in-frame clones and lacks some. The sample lists about 240,000 clones, 65% to 90% occurring once. The sample was peripheral blood. The receptor source for this set is a man aged 45-60 years with COVID-19, enrolled during active disease.

In its sample, this clone was seen once. The J gene is TRBJ1-1, the V gene TRBV7-8; D is unclear. This CDR3 contains 15 residues. Germline V lookup: CDR1 SGHVS, CDR2 FQNEAQ. V was cut by 1 base and J by 1 base, with 10 bases left in between. DNA of the CDR3: TGTGCCAGCAGCTTAGGAACGGCAGGGAACACTGAAGCTTTCTTT. As protein: CASSLGTAGNTEAFF.

The rearrangement uses TRBV7-2 and TRBJ2-5; 12 nucleotides line up with TRBD2. The CDR3 has 16 amino acids. Unmatched junction bases numbered 7, after V lost 4 bases and J lost 4 bases. Germline V gene sequence: CDR1 SGHTA, CDR2 FQGNSA. Here the CDR3 reads CASSWSSGGAAETQYF. The DNA for the CDR3 is TGTGCCAGCAGCTGGTCTAGCGGGGGGGCCGCAGAGACCCAGTACTTC.

The chain recombines TRBV6-2 or TRBV6-3 with TRBJ2-2; TRBD1 matches 9 bases. Germline trimming cut 2 bases from V and 4 bases from J; bases unmatched to any gene: 8. CDR1 and CDR2 (germline): MNHEY, SVGEGT. The CDR3 consists of 17 residues. The CDR3 DNA reads TGTGCCAGCAGTTACCTGGACAGGGGATACTTCACCGGGGAGCTGTTTTTT. Its protein is CASSYLDRGYFTGELFF.

The chain uses TRBV7-2 and TRBJ2-1; D is possibly TRBD2 (5 bases). Looked up from germline, CDR1 is SGHTA and CDR2 is FQGNSA. This CDR3 comprises 15 residues. Trimming took 4 bases from V and 7 from J, leaving 17 bases between them. This chain's CDR3 is CASSSLGSTINEQFF. CDR3 bases: TGTGCCAGCAGCTCCCTGGGGAGCACGATAAATGAGCAGTTCTTC.

This clone has just a few counts. This chain links TRBV7-8 with TRBJ1-3; no clear D gene. Trimming stripped 6 bases from V and 1 base from J, with 7 bases between. The CDR3 is 13 residues long. Germline CDR1 SGHVS, CDR2 FQNEAQ. This chain's CDR3 is CASSLSSGNTIYF. The CDR3 nucleotides are TGTGCCAGCAGTCTTTCGTCTGGAAACACCATATATTTT.

This clone appeared once. The chain employs TRBV14 and TRBJ2-7; the match to TRBD1 covers 9 bases. The J segment lost 7 bases and the V segment lost 0 bases, leaving 10 bases of the junction unmatched. This CDR3 comprises 16 residues. Germline CDR1 is SGHDN and CDR2 is FVKESK. CDR3 nucleotide sequence: TGTGCCAGCAGCCAAGAAGTGCCCGGGACAGGGCGAGAGCAGTACTTC. It encodes CASSQEVPGTGREQYF.

This chain uses TRBV7-9 with TRBJ2-6; D is ambiguous. The V and J ends lost 4 bases and 1 base respectively, with 17 bases between them. The length of the CDR3 is 18 residues. Germline V lookup: CDR1 SEHNR, CDR2 FQNEAQ (reference sequence). This CDR3 is CASSSPDATISGANVLTF. CDR3 DNA sequence: TGTGCCAGCAGCTCCCCGGATGCTACTATTTCTGGGGCCAACGTCCTGACTTTC.

This chain uses TRBV12-3 or TRBV12-4 with TRBJ2-7, with 7 bases aligning to TRBD1. The CDR3 contains 13 residues. V lost 6 bases, J lost 3 bases, and 5 bases stayed unmatched. Written as DNA, the CDR3 is TGTGCCAGCAGCCCAACAGGGGTCTACGAGCAGTACTTC. As protein: CASSPTGVYEQYF.

The chain recombines TRBV29-1 with TRBJ2-1; 11 nucleotides align to TRBD1. Germline V gives CDR1 SQVTM, CDR2 ANQGSEA. The CDR3 has 14 residues. J was trimmed by 4 bases and V by 5 bases; bases with no gene match: 4. The CDR3 DNA follows: TGCAGCGTTTCCGGGACAGGGGGGTACAATGAGCAGTTCTTC. Protein sequence: CSVSGTGGYNEQFF.

This clone was found a few times. Other DNA sequences in the sample encode the same CDR3. This chain uses TRBV18 with TRBJ2-5; D is uncertain. The CDR3 covers 12 residues. The germline gives CDR1 KGHSH, CDR2 LQKENI. The V end was cut by 2 bases, the J end by 4 bases, with 5 bases between. The CDR3 DNA is TGTGCCAGCTCACCAGTCGGAGAGACCCAGTACTTC. Its protein product is CASSPVGETQYF. The complete variable domain, with remaining parts taken from reference TRBV18 and TRBJ2-5, reads NAGVMQNPRHLVRRRGQEARLRCSPMKGHSHVYWYRQLPEEGLKFMVYLQKENIIDESGMPKERFSAEFPKEGPSILRIQQVVRGDSAAYFCASSPVGETQYFGPGTRLLVL.

This chain uses TRBV24-1 with TRBJ2-2, with a tentative D call TRBD2 (6 bases). Germline V CDR1 and CDR2: KGHDR, SFDVKD. V was clipped by 5 bases and J by 1 base, with 10 bases between them. This CDR3 is built from 15 residues. The DNA of the CDR3 is TGTGCCACCAGTGCGTACGGGAGGAACACCGGGGAGCTGTTTTTT. Translating it yields CATSAYGRNTGELFF.

The chain combines TRBV21-1 with TRBJ2-7; the table gives TRBD2 as D, unverified against the DNA. TRBV21-1 is a pseudogene segment. The CDR3 is 16 residues long. DNA for the CDR3: TGTGCCAGCAGCAATCGGGTAGCGGGGGGTCCCTACGAGCAGTACTTC. It encodes CASSNRVAGGPYEQYF.

The rearrangement joins TRBV2 to TRBJ1-2, with D perhaps TRBD1 (6 bases). The germline gives CDR1 SNHLY, CDR2 FYNNEI. Trimming pared 6 bases from V and 1 base from J, leaving 9 bases between. The CDR3 consists of 13 residues. CDR3 coding DNA: TGTGCCAGCAGATTGGACAGTAACTATGGCTACACCTTC. Translation gives CASRLDSNYGYTF. Full variable domain (missing parts from reference TRBV2 and TRBJ1-2): EPEVTQTPSHQVTQMGQEVILRCVPISNHLYFYWYRQILGQKVEFLVSFYNNEISEKSEIFDDQFSVERPDGSNFTLKIRSTKLEDSAMYFCASRLDSNYGYTFGSGTRLTVV.

The genes are TRBV5-4 and TRBJ2-7, with 13 bases that match TRBD2. Per the germline V gene, CDR1 is SGHNT and CDR2 is YYREEE (reference sequence). This CDR3 has 15 amino acids. J was trimmed by 4 bases and V by 4 bases; bases with no gene match: 5. CDR3 loop: CASSPGTSGVYEQYF. The CDR3 DNA sequence: TGTGCCAGCAGCCCAGGGACTAGCGGGGTTTACGAGCAGTACTTC.

Only a few counts were recorded for this clone. The chain carries TRBV5-4 and TRBJ1-1; D is unresolved. Germline-derived CDR1 and CDR2 are SGHNT and YYREEE (reference sequence). The CDR3 runs 14 residues. V dropped 4 bases and J dropped 4 bases, with 14 bases sitting between them. CDR3 region: CASSREGGFTEAFF. The CDR3 DNA reads TGTGCCAGCAGCCGCGAAGGCGGTTTCACTGAAGCTTTCTTT.

The chain recombines TRBV6-4 with TRBJ2-5; TRBD1 matches 9 bases. The CDR3 covers 18 residues. The trim removed 0 bases at V and 5 bases at J, leaving 13 bases unmatched. CDR1 and CDR2 from the germline V gene are MRHNA and SNTAGT. The CDR3 protein is CASSDSNKDRGEGETQYF. The CDR3 DNA follows: TGTGCCAGCAGTGACTCGAATAAGGACAGGGGAGAAGGGGAGACCCAGTACTTC.

The gene calls are TRBV3-1 (or the pseudogene TRBV3-2) and TRBJ2-2, with D possibly TRBD2 on 6 matching bases. Germline assignment: CDR1 LGHDT and CDR2 YNNKEL (reference sequence). Trimming stripped 4 bases from V and 7 bases from J, with 13 bases between. The CDR3 covers 14 residues. The CDR3 sequence is CASSPTGGVGELFF. The CDR3 coding sequence is TGTGCCAGCAGCCCGACGGGCGGGGTCGGGGAGCTGTTTTTT.

Only one count was recorded for this clone. V and J are TRBV2 and TRBJ1-1; D not resolved. With 5 bases removed from V and 6 bases from J, the gap between germline ends came to 4 bases. The CDR3 is 10 amino acids. Germline CDR1 is SNHLY and CDR2 is FYNNEI. As DNA, the CDR3 is TGTGCCAGCAGTCTATCTGAAGCTTTCTTT. Translation gives CASSLSEAFF. The entire variable domain, with the rest obtained from reference TRBV2 and TRBJ1-1, is as follows: EPEVTQTPSHQVTQMGQEVILRCVPISNHLYFYWYRQILGQKVEFLVSFYNNEISEKSEIFDDQFSVERPDGSNFTLKIRSTKLEDSAMYFCASSLSEAFFGQGTRLTVV.

The V gene is TRBV28, the J gene TRBJ1-2; TRBD1 aligns across 12 bases. This CDR3 is 14 amino acids long. After removal of 5 bases from V and 7 bases from J, the junction contained 5 bases not matched to a gene. Germline assignment: CDR1 MDHEN and CDR2 SYDVKM. The CDR3 nucleotides read TGTGCCAGCAGTACCGGGACAGGGGGCTCTGGCTACACCTTC. Amino acids: CASSTGTGGSGYTF.

The gene calls are TRBV4-3 and TRBJ2-1, with no clear D. Looked up from germline, CDR1 is LGHNA and CDR2 is YSLEER. V was pared by 0 bases and J by 7 bases, with 7 bases between. The CDR3 totals 13 residues. The CDR3 DNA sequence: TGCGCCAGCAGCCAAGAGGGCTGGAATGAGCAGTTCTTC. This sequence encodes CASSQEGWNEQFF.

Here the CDR3 DNA reads TGCAGCGTTGGGTCCGTGGGCCTCAATCAGCCCCAGCATTTT. Its translation is CSVGSVGLNQPQHF. The gene calls are TRBV29-1 and TRBJ1-5; D is uncertain. The ends were cut back, 4 bases at V and 3 bases at J, with 13 bases in the middle. This CDR3 region has 14 residues. In germline, CDR1 is SQVTM, CDR2 ANQGSEA.

The chain carries TRBV1 and TRBJ2-5; the D segment call TRBD2 is taken from the table without a DNA check. TRBV1 is a pseudogene locus. The CDR3 consists of 16 residues. CDR3 amino acids: CTSSRESGRVGETQYF. CDR3 DNA sequence: TGCACCAGCAGCCGAGAATCCGGGAGAGTGGGGGAGACCCAGTACTTC.

The V gene is TRBV11-2, the J gene TRBJ2-1; tentatively, D is TRBD1 (5 bases). The V end was cut by 4 bases, the J end by 6 bases, with 10 bases between. The germline V gene has CDR1 SGHAT and CDR2 FQNNGV. This CDR3 is 13 amino acids long. In DNA, the CDR3 is TGTGCCAGCAGCTCTTGGACACCCAATGAGCAGTTCTTC. Translation: CASSSWTPNEQFF.

This chain connects TRBV2 to TRBJ1-2; D is undetermined. From germline, CDR1 is SNHLY and CDR2 FYNNEI. The CDR3 has 11 residues. Deletions cut 6 bases from V and 6 bases from J, with 8 bases between. The CDR3 region has the DNA TGTGCCAGCAGGGAGGCAGATGGCTACACCTTC. It specifies CASREADGYTF.

The V gene is TRBV2, the J gene TRBJ2-5; 9 bases map to TRBD1. The CDR3 totals 17 residues. From germline, CDR1 is SNHLY and CDR2 FYNNEI. Losses at the gene ends were 6 bases for V and 5 bases for J; bases not matched to a gene: 16. The CDR3 DNA sequence: TGTGCCAGCAGAGCTATCTCAGGGACAGGGTATGGGGAGACCCAGTACTTC. Its translation: CASRAISGTGYGETQYF.

The chain has TRBV7-9 and TRBJ2-5; TRBD2 is a possible D gene (6 bases). Germline V gene lookup returns CDR1 SEHNR and CDR2 FQNEAQ (reference sequence). The CDR3 runs to 15 residues. V gave up 1 base and J gave up 1 base, with 10 bases separating them. As DNA, the CDR3 is TGTGCCAGCAGCTTAGGCGGGACGACCCAAGAGACCCAGTACTTC. As protein: CASSLGGTTQETQYF.

This clone was recorded only once. The V and J genes are TRBV11-2 and TRBJ1-2; 7 positions agree with TRBD1. The V gene end was trimmed by 5 bases and the J gene end by 2 bases; junction bases not matched to a gene: 11. Germline loops: CDR1 SGHAT, CDR2 FQNNGV. The CDR3 extends over 16 amino acids. CDR3 protein: CASSPELGRGNYGYTF. The CDR3 nucleotides are TGTGCCAGCAGCCCAGAATTGGGCAGGGGGAACTATGGCTACACCTTC.

The chain carries TRBV3-1 (or the pseudogene TRBV3-2) and TRBJ2-7, with 11 bases identical to TRBD1. Trimming cost V 2 bases and J 4 bases; bases outside gene matches: 4. Per the germline V gene, CDR1 is LGHDT and CDR2 is YNNKEL (reference sequence). The CDR3 sequence is 15 residues long. The chain's CDR3 is CASSQRGTGGYEQYF. The DNA for the CDR3 is TGTGCCAGCAGCCAAAGAGGGACAGGGGGATACGAGCAGTACTTC.

The gene calls are TRBV21-1 and TRBJ1-2. TRBV21-1 is classified as a pseudogene. The CDR3 contains 13 residues. DNA of the CDR3: TGTGCCAGCAGCCCCCCGGCGGTTTATGGCTACACCTTC. Translating it yields CASSPPAVYGYTF.

This chain connects TRBV2 to TRBJ1-5; 8 positions agree with TRBD1. With 7 bases clipped from V and 5 bases from J, the junction kept 7 bases outside the gene matches. Germline V gives CDR1 SNHLY, CDR2 FYNNEI. The CDR3 has 14 residues. The CDR3 DNA reads as TGTGCCAGCAATACAGGGGGTACTTATCAGCCCCAGCATTTT. Residues: CASNTGGTYQPQHF. Combining the CDR3 with reference TRBV2 and TRBJ1-5 gives the whole variable domain EPEVTQTPSHQVTQMGQEVILRCVPISNHLYFYWYRQILGQKVEFLVSFYNNEISEKSEIFDDQFSVERPDGSNFTLKIRSTKLEDSAMYFCASNTGGTYQPQHFGDGTRLSIL.

The chain joins TRBV6-2 or TRBV6-3 to TRBJ2-7; TRBD1 might be the D (5 bases). V was cut by 2 bases and J by 7 bases, with 24 bases left in between. CDR1 and CDR2 from the germline V gene are MNHEY and SVGEGT. The CDR3 contains 17 residues. CDR3: CASSYTQSGHRLGEQYF. In DNA, the CDR3 is TGTGCCAGCAGTTACACACAGTCAGGACACAGGCTGGGAGAGCAGTACTTC.